This record concerns one T cell receptor beta chain sequence. Its specificity is unknown. The source of the sample is a study of OX40 agonist ivuxolimab in advanced cancers. Across the whole study: An anti-OX40 (CD134) antibody with agonistic activity, ivuxolimab, was administered to patients. Findings of the study overall: Several nonresponders also turned out to have low normalized T-cell clonal expansion.

It was autoimmune disease history or systemic immunosuppression that excluded patients. The repertoire was sequenced with immunoSEQ multiplex PCR; TCRdb's copy has only in-frame clones and lacks some. The sample lists 75,000 to 100,000 clones, roughly 90% occurring once. Germline CDR1 reads SGHDT; CDR2 reads YYEEEE. V lost 4 bases, J lost 5 bases, and 13 bases lay in between. CDR3 length: 13 amino acids. Source: CD4+ or CD8+ T cells sorted from blood, taken in a trial of the OX40 agonist ivuxolimab. The chain recombines TRBV5-6 with TRBJ2-7; possibly TRBD2 for D (6 bases). This TCR derives from an adult with an advanced solid tumor such as melanoma, head and neck, liver or kidney cancer. The CDR3 DNA sequence: TGTGCCAGCAGCCGGAGGCGGGGCCACGAGCAGTACTTC. Translated, it gives CASSRRRGHEQYF.